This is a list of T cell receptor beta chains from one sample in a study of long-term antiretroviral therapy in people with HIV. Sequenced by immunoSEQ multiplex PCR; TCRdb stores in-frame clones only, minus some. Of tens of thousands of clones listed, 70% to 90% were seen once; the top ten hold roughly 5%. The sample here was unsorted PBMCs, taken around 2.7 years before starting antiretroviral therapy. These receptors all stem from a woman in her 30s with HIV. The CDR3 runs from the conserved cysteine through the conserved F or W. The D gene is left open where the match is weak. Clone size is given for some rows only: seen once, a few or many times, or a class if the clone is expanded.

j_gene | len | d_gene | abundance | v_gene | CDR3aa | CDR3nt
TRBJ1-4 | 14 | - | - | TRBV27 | CASSLHGTNEKLFF | TGTGCCAGCAGTTTACACGGGACAAATGAAAAACTGTTTTTT
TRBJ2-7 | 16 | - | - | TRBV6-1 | CASSENRGSDLYEQYF | TGTGCCAGCAGTGAAAACAGAGGGTCCGATTTGTACGAGCAGTACTTC
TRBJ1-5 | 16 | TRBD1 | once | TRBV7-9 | CASSTTPGQDNQPQHF | TGTGCCAGCAGCACCACCCCGGGACAGGATAATCAGCCCCAGCATTTT
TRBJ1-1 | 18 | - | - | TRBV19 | CASSIRVGQPVRGTEAFF | TGTGCCAGTAGTATAAGGGTAGGACAGCCGGTCCGTGGAACTGAAGCTTTCTTT
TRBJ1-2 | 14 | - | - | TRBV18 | CASSPAGGDYGYTF | TGTGCCAGCTCACCAGCGGGGGGGGACTATGGCTACACCTTC
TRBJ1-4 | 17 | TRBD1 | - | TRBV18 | CASSPQGAPLVNEKLFF | TGTGCCAGCTCACCACAGGGGGCTCCCCTCGTTAATGAAAAACTGTTTTTT
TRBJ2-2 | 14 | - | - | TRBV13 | CASSLLLSAGELFF | TGTGCCAGCAGCCTCCTCCTCAGCGCCGGGGAGCTGTTTTTT
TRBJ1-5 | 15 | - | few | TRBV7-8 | CASSLEQGINQPQHF | TGTGCCAGCAGCTTAGAACAGGGAATCAATCAGCCCCAGCATTTT
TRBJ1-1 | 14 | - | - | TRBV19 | CASSMREGYTEAFF | TGTGCCAGTAGTATGCGGGAAGGTTACACTGAAGCTTTCTTT
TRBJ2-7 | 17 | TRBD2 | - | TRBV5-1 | CASSLGLAGGQWDEQYF | TGCGCCAGCAGCTTGGGATTAGCGGGGGGTCAATGGGACGAGCAGTACTTC
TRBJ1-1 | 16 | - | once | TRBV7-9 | CASSSRGSKWDTEAFF | TGTGCCAGCAGCTCAAGGGGGTCGAAATGGGACACTGAAGCTTTCTTT
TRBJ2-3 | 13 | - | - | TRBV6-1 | CASSLIALDTQYF | TGTGCCAGCAGCCTCATAGCTCTAGATACGCAGTATTTT
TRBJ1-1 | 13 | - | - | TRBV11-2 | CASSLGHYTEAFF | TGTGCCAGCAGCTTAGGACACTACACTGAAGCTTTCTTT
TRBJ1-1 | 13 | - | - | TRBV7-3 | CASSSAGRTEAFF | TGTGCCAGCAGCTCCGCGGGTCGCACTGAAGCTTTCTTT
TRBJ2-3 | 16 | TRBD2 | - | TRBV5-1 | CASSSRRGGVADTQYF | TGCGCCAGCAGCTCCAGGCGGGGGGGCGTTGCAGATACGCAGTATTTT
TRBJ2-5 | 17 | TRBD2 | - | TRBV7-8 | CASSSIPGGGHGETQYF | TGTGCCAGCAGTTCTATCCCGGGCGGGGGGCATGGGGAGACCCAGTACTTC
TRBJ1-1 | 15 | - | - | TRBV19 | CASSMGRTLNTEAFF | TGTGCCAGTAGTATGGGCAGGACCTTGAACACTGAAGCTTTCTTT
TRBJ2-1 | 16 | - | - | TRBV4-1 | CASSQEATGLYNEQFF | TGCGCCAGCAGCCAAGAGGCCACTGGGCTCTACAATGAGCAGTTCTTC
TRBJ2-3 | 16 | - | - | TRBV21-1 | CASSKDTHSDIDTQYF | TGTGCCAGCAGCAAAGACACTCACAGTGATATAGATACGCAGTATTTT
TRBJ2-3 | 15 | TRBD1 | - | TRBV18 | CASSPQQGAGDTQYF | TGTGCCAGCTCACCCCAACAGGGGGCGGGAGATACGCAGTATTTT
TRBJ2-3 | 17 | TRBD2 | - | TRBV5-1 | CASSLAGGAGSADTQYF | TGCGCCAGCAGCTTGGCCGGGGGGGCCGGATCTGCAGATACGCAGTATTTT
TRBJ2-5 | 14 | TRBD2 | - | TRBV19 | CASTPGTSHETQYF | TGTGCCAGTACCCCCGGGACTAGTCACGAGACCCAGTACTTC
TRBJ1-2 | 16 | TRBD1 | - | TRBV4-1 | CASSQGTDHFWYGYTF | TGCGCCAGCAGCCAGGGGACAGACCACTTTTGGTATGGCTACACCTTC
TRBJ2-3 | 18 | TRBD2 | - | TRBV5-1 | CASSTTSGGVIGTDTQYF | TGCGCCAGCAGCACGACTAGCGGGGGGGTAATTGGCACAGATACGCAGTATTTT
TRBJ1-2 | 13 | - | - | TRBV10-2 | CASSERGNYGYTF | TGCGCCAGCAGTGAGCGGGGGAACTATGGCTACACCTTC
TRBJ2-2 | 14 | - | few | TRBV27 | CASRLGLLTGELFF | TGTGCCAGCCGCCTCGGACTACTGACCGGGGAGCTGTTTTTT
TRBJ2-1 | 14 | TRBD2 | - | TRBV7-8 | CASTTSGGYNEQFF | TGTGCCAGCACCACTAGCGGGGGGTACAATGAGCAGTTCTTC
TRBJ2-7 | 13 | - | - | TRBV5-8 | CASSLKFELEQYF | TGTGCCAGCAGCTTGAAGTTCGAGCTGGAGCAGTACTTC
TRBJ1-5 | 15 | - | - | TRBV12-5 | CASGLATEGNQPQHF | TGTGCTAGTGGTTTGGCCACGGAGGGCAATCAGCCCCAGCATTTT